Given below is one TCR beta chain in context. Its antigen is unknown. This entry comes from a study of CD8+ T cells in alopecia areata. Study in general: Treated patients swallowed 5 to 10 mg of oral tofacitinib twice daily.

General study points: The study found higher clonality in lesional than normal scalp, especially in alopecia totalis/universalis.

Following extraction, RNA underwent reverse transcription to cDNA, which served as the sequencing template. TCRdb keeps only in-frame clones here, not all; method: immunoSEQ multiplex PCR. The repertoire holds about 150,000 clones, with 47% as singletons. V shed 7 bases and J shed 1 base, with 16 bases lying between them. The CDR3 is 14 amino acids. Germline CDR1 SQVTM, CDR2 ANQGSEA. The sequenced material came from CD4+ T cells sorted from blood. This TCR was recovered from a human donor with alopecia areata. V usage is TRBV29-1 and J usage is TRBJ1-1; D is unclear. The CDR3 spells CSAGSGIQNTEAFF. CDR3 nucleotide sequence: TGCAGCGCCGGGAGTGGGATTCAGAACACTGAAGCTTTCTTT.